This T cell receptor (beta chain) was identified in a study of cytomegalovirus exposure and HLA in healthy donors. Study as a whole: Earlier, 180 million or so T cells were analyzed, and fewer than 120 million unique TCR beta sequences were found among them.

A note on this clone: The antigen is undetermined.

The primer mix had 60 Vbeta and 13 Jbeta primers. Sequencing was performed with immunoSEQ multiplex PCR; in TCRdb, only in-frame clones are kept and a portion is missing. The table lists a few hundred thousand clones, about 87% of them singletons. Study conclusions and caveats: The classifier was said to identify cytomegalovirus status with high specificity and sensitivity. What TCR beta sequences reportedly achieved was accurate prediction of HLA-A and HLA-B alleles in most subjects. Across HLA loci, a later analysis found differing TCR association rates, with DRB1 most and HLA-C fewest.

This sequence was found in a woman younger than 30 in good health and CMV-seronegative. Source material: PBMCs.

The CDR3 DNA reads as TGTGCCAGCAGTCCACCGGGACAGATCATTTATGGCTACACCTTC. Amino acid sequence: CASSPPGQIIYGYTF. V gene TRBV2 combines with J gene TRBJ1-2; 7 nucleotides agree with TRBD1. The germline CDR1 and CDR2 sequences are SNHLY and FYNNEI. This CDR3 spans 15 amino acids. V lost 5 bases and J lost 5; bases outside the gene matches: 11. The full variable domain, in which reference TRBV2 and TRBJ1-2 provide the parts outside the CDR3, is EPEVTQTPSHQVTQMGQEVILRCVPISNHLYFYWYRQILGQKVEFLVSFYNNEISEKSEIFDDQFSVERPDGSNFTLKIRSTKLEDSAMYFCASSPPGQIIYGYTFGSGTRLTVV.